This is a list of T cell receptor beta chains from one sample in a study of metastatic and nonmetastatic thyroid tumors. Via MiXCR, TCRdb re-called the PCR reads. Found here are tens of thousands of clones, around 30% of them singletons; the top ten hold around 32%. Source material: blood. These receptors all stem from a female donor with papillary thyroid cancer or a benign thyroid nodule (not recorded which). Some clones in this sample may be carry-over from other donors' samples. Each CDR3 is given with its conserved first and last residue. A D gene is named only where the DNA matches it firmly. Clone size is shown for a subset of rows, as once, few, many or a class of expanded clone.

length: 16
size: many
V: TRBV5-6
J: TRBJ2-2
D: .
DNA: TGTGCCAGCAGCGTGGGCCACATGGGGCCCGCGGGGGAGCTGTTTTTT
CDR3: CASSVGHMGPAGELFF

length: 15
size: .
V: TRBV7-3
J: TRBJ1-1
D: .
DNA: TGTGCCAGCAGCATCTCGGGACGGCCGAACACTGAAGCTTTCTTT
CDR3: CASSISGRPNTEAFF

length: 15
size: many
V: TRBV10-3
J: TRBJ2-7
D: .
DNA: TGTGCCATCAGTGCTGGGGACGTTTTCTCCTACGAGCAGTACTTC
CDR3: CAISAGDVFSYEQYF

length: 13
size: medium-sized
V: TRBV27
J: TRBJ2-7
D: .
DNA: TGTGCCAGCAGGGAGTTAACCTCCTACGAGCAGTACTTC
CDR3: CASRELTSYEQYF

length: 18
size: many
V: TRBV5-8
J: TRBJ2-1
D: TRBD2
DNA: TGTGCCAGCAGCTTACTCCTAGCGGGAGGGCCGAGTTACAATGAGCAGTTCTTC
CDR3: CASSLLLAGGPSYNEQFF

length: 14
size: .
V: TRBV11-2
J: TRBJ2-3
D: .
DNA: TGTGCCAGCAGCTGGACACGGGAATTAGATACGCAGTATTTT
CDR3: CASSWTRELDTQYF

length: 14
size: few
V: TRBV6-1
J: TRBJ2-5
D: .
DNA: TGTGCCAGCAGTGAAGACGGGTTCCAAGAGACACAGTACTTC
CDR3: CASSEDGFQETQYF

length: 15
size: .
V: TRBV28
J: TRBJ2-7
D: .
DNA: TGTGCCAGCAGTTTAGATCCACAATCCTCCTACGAGCAGTACTTC
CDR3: CASSLDPQSSYEQYF

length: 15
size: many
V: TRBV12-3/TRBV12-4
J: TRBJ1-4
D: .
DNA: TGTGCCAGCAGTGAAGGACAGCCTCCGAATGAAAAACTGTTTTTT
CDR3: CASSEGQPPNEKLFF

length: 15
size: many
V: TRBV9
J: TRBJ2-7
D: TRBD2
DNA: TGTGCCAGCAGCACACCGGGACTAGCGGGAGGCGAGCAGTACTTC
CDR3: CASSTPGLAGGEQYF

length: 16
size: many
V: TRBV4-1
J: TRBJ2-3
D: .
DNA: TGCGCCAGCAGCCATCTGGGACTGGCTAGCACAGATACGCAGTATTTT
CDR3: CASSHLGLASTDTQYF

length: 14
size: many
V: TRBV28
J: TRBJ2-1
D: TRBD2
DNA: TGTGCCAGCAGTAGACTAGCGGGAGGCAATGAGCAGTTCTTC
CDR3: CASSRLAGGNEQFF

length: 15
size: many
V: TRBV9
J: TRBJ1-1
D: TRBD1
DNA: TGTGCCAGCAGCGTGACGGGACAGCAAAACACTGAAGCTTTCTTT
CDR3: CASSVTGQQNTEAFF